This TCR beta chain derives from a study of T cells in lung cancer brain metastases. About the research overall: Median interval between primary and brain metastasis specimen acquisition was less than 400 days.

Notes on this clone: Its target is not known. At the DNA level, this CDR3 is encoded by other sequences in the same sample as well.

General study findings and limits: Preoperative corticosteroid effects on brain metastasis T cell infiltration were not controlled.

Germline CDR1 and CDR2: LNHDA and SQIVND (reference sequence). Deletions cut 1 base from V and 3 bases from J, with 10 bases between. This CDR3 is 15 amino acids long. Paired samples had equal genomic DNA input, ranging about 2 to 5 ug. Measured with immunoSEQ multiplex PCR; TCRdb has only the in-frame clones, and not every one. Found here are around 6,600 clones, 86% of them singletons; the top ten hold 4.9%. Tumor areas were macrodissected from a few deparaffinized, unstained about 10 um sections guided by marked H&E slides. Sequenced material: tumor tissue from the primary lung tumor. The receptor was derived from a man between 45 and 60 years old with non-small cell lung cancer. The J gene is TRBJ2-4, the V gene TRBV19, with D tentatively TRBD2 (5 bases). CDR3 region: CASSIAEGGKNIQYF. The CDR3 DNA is TGTGCCAGTAGTATAGCCGAGGGCGGCAAAAACATTCAGTACTTC.